Shown below are 4 T cell receptor beta chains from a single sample sequenced in a study of chemoradiotherapy in HPV16-positive cancers. Sequencing used immunoSEQ multiplex PCR; TCRdb keeps in-frame clones, though not all of them. The sample has roughly 7,300 clones, around 81% seen once. Sample acquisition took place from a patient who underwent chemoradiotherapy. Every receptor here comes from a human donor with HPV-associated anogenital cancer.

CDR3 DNA: TGTGCCAGCAGTTTATATGGGGTTAACACTGAAGCTTTCTTT. This gives the protein CASSLYGVNTEAFF. The V call is TRBV27, the J call TRBJ1-1, with D uncertain. The CDR3 is 14 residues long. The germline V gene has CDR1 MNHEY and CDR2 SMNVEV (reference sequence). The V end lost 1 base, the J end lost 2 bases, and 8 bases lay between the germline ends.

CDR3 in amino acids: CASSVASGNTEAFF. The DNA of the CDR3 is TGTGCCAGCAGCGTAGCTTCAGGGAACACTGAAGCTTTCTTT. V and J are TRBV9 and TRBJ1-1; the D is unclear. From germline, CDR1 is SGDLS and CDR2 YYNGEE. The CDR3 length is 14 residues. With 0 bases removed from V and 1 base from J, the gap between germline ends came to 7 bases.

The V gene is TRBV19, the J gene TRBJ2-7; TRBD1 agrees at 10 bases. CDR1 and CDR2 from the germline V gene are LNHDA and SQIVND (reference sequence). V dropped 4 bases and J dropped 3; count of bases not matched to a gene: 15. This CDR3 is 18 amino acids long. Here the CDR3 reads CASSNTPRGQGINYEQYF. The CDR3 DNA reads TGTGCCAGTAGTAACACCCCCCGGGGACAGGGGATAAACTACGAGCAGTACTTC.

This clone was counted once. This chain links TRBV7-9 with TRBJ2-7; TRBD2 aligns across 8 bases. The CDR3 totals 12 residues. Trimming removed 7 bases from V and 5 bases from J; junction bases left unmatched: 4. CDR1 is SEHNR, CDR2 FQNEAQ, per germline (reference sequence). CDR3: CASTGGTDEQYF. The CDR3 coding sequence is TGTGCCAGCACGGGAGGGACGGACGAGCAGTACTTC.